The 26 T cell receptor beta chains below were found in one sample sequenced in a study of neoadjuvant anti-PD-1 for oral cavity cancer. Time point defined: after neoadjuvant nivolumab, at surgical resection. Assay used: immunoSEQ multiplex PCR; TCRdb lists only in-frame clones, some missing. The profile shows roughly 25,000 clones, less than 35% of them singletons. The specimen was tumor tissue, collected after nivolumab (anti-PD-1) treatment. The origin of the receptors is a person between 40 and 85 years old with oral cavity squamous cell carcinoma.

This clone has a count of ten or more. J is TRBJ2-7 and V is TRBV5-1; 9 bases agree with TRBD1. The CDR3 totals 16 residues. Germline CDR1 SGHRS, CDR2 YFSETQ. The trim removed 6 bases at V and 4 bases at J, leaving 14 bases unmatched. Here the CDR3 reads CASTKDRDRAPYEQYF. In DNA, the CDR3 is TGCGCCAGCACCAAGGACCGGGACAGGGCCCCTTACGAGCAGTACTTC.

V and J are TRBV5-1 and TRBJ2-3; the D is unclear. Per the germline V gene, CDR1 is SGHRS and CDR2 is YFSETQ. CDR3 length: 15 amino acids. V was shortened by 5 bases and J by 0 bases, with 13 bases between the two germline ends. CDR3 residues: CASRVPGYSTDTQYF. CDR3 in DNA: TGCGCCAGCAGAGTACCCGGGTACAGCACAGATACGCAGTATTTT.

The chain is built from TRBV27 and TRBJ2-7, with no clear D. This CDR3 contains 10 residues. CDR1 MNHEY and CDR2 SMNVEV come from the germline V gene (reference sequence). V lost 7 bases, J lost 6 bases, and 7 bases lay in between. The CDR3 DNA reads TGTGCCAGCACATACTGCGAGCAGTACTTC. As protein: CASTYCEQYF.

The sample holds a few counts of this clone. The chain is built from TRBV29-1 and TRBJ1-2; unclear D gene. The CDR3 extends over 12 amino acids. V was pared by 4 bases and J by 4 bases, with 10 bases between. The germline V gene has CDR1 SQVTM and CDR2 ANQGSEA. For the CDR3, the DNA is TGCAGCGTTGGTGGACGGCCCTATGGCTACACCTTC. The encoded protein is CSVGGRPYGYTF.

The table lists this clone with a few counts. The V gene is TRBV29-1, the J gene TRBJ1-1; weak D call: TRBD1 (5 bases). Germline CDR1 is SQVTM and CDR2 is ANQGSEA. This CDR3 is built from 13 residues. V was shortened by 7 bases and J by 1 base, with 13 bases between the two germline ends. The CDR3 reads CSGIQGQNTEAFF. CDR3 bases: TGCAGCGGAATCCAGGGCCAGAACACTGAAGCTTTCTTT.

The chain recombines TRBV21-1 with TRBJ2-7; the table's D call, TRBD1, has no DNA check behind it. TRBV21-1 is a documented pseudogene. The CDR3 runs to 20 residues. CDR3 amino acids: CASSKWGGPSTGTGRNEQYF. The DNA of the CDR3 is TGTGCCAGCAGCAAATGGGGAGGACCCTCGACCGGGACAGGGCGGAACGAGCAGTACTTC.

This clone has more than one count but fewer than ten. The V and J genes are TRBV5-6 and TRBJ1-5; 9 bases align to TRBD1. This CDR3 comprises 16 residues. Germline CDR1 SGHDT, CDR2 YYEEEE. V lost 1 base to trimming and J lost 5 bases; unmatched junction nucleotides: 7. CDR3 amino acids: CASSLWTGEGDQPQHF. CDR3 sequence (DNA): TGTGCCAGCAGCTTGTGGACAGGGGAGGGAGATCAGCCCCAGCATTTT. The whole variable domain, filled in from reference TRBV5-6 and TRBJ1-5, reads DAGVTQSPTHLIKTRGQQVTLRCSPKSGHDTVSWYQQALGQGPQFIFQYYEEEERQRGNFPDRFSGHQFPNYSSELNVNALLLGDSALYLCASSLWTGEGDQPQHFGDGTRLSIL.

This chain joins TRBV7-9 and TRBJ1-1; 7 nucleotides align to TRBD1. This CDR3 comprises 15 residues. Germline CDR1 reads SEHNR; CDR2 reads FQNEAQ (reference sequence). Trimming took 2 bases from V and 1 from J; bases not matched to a gene: 4. Here the CDR3 DNA reads TGTGCCAGCAGCTTAATGGGACAGTGGAACACTGAAGCTTTCTTT. This codes for CASSLMGQWNTEAFF.

This chain joins TRBV4-1 and TRBJ2-7; TRBD1 matches 9 bases. V lost 3 bases and J lost 5; bases outside the gene matches: 2. The CDR3 totals 13 residues. Germline assignment: CDR1 MGHRA and CDR2 YSYEKL. The CDR3 DNA sequence: TGCGCCAGCAGCCAGGGGGACAGGGACGAGCAGTACTTC. Its translation is CASSQGDRDEQYF.

The chain carries TRBV5-1 and TRBJ1-4; perhaps TRBD1 as D (6 bases). Germline V gene sequence: CDR1 SGHRS, CDR2 YFSETQ. The CDR3 loop spans 16 amino acids. V lost 4 bases and J 2 bases, leaving 15 bases between the germline ends. CDR3 sequence: CASSVAGVGTNEKLFF. CDR3 in DNA: TGCGCCAGCAGCGTAGCAGGGGTCGGCACTAATGAAAAACTGTTTTTT.

This clone was found a few times. The V and J genes are TRBV15 and TRBJ1-1; perhaps TRBD1 as D (5 bases). The V end lost 5 bases, the J end lost 5 bases, and 15 bases lay between the germline ends. There are 14 residues in the CDR3. Per the germline V gene, CDR1 is LNHNV and CDR2 is YYDKDF (reference sequence). In DNA form, the CDR3 reads TGTGCCACCAGCGGCCGGGGGGAGGGAACTGAAGCTTTCTTT. Translated: CATSGRGEGTEAFF.

The chain carries TRBV2 and TRBJ2-7; 9 positions match TRBD2. The germline V gene has CDR1 SNHLY and CDR2 FYNNEI. This CDR3 contains 14 residues. V trimming: 4 bases; J trimming: 2 bases; junction bases outside the gene matches: 3. CDR3 amino acids: CASSASGRPYEQYF. CDR3 DNA sequence: TGTGCCAGCAGTGCGAGCGGGAGGCCCTACGAGCAGTACTTC.

This clone was recorded a few times. The rearrangement joins TRBV5-4 to TRBJ1-2; D unclear. V lost 2 bases, J lost 6 bases, and 8 bases lay in between. The CDR3 extends over 12 amino acids. The germline gives CDR1 SGHNT, CDR2 YYREEE (reference sequence). CDR3 coding DNA: TGTGCCAGCAGCTTTTCAGGAAATGGCTACACCTTC. Its protein is CASSFSGNGYTF.

The chain has TRBV5-1 and TRBJ2-7; no clear D. This CDR3 region has 13 residues. Germline V gene data show CDR1 as SGHRS and CDR2 as YFSETQ. Trimming shortened V by 4 bases and J by 3 bases, and 11 bases separated the two germline ends. For the CDR3, the DNA is TGCGCCAGCAGCCCCTCTATGGGCTACGAGCAGTACTTC. Translating it yields CASSPSMGYEQYF.

The chain joins TRBV9 to TRBJ1-5; possible D gene TRBD1, 5 bases. The V gene lost 0 bases and the J gene lost 6 bases, with 10 bases spanning the gap. The CDR3 contains 14 residues. The germline CDR1 and CDR2 sequences are SGDLS and YYNGEE. CDR3 in amino acids: CASSVGGEGQPQHF. The CDR3 DNA reads as TGTGCCAGCAGCGTAGGAGGGGAGGGTCAGCCCCAGCATTTT.

This clone was observed a handful of times. The chain couples TRBV29-1 to TRBJ2-7; D unresolved. Germline CDR1 and CDR2: SQVTM and ANQGSEA. V dropped 4 bases and J dropped 5 bases, with 9 bases sitting between them. CDR3 size: 11 residues. Here the CDR3 DNA reads TGCAGCGTTGGGAACCTTGACGAGCAGTACTTC. It is translated as CSVGNLDEQYF.

This rearrangement joins TRBV6-1 to TRBJ1-6; TRBD1 aligns across 11 bases. This CDR3 region has 15 residues. From germline, CDR1 is MNHNS and CDR2 SASEGT. V dropped 6 bases and J dropped 9; count of bases not matched to a gene: 7. The CDR3 protein is CASRPRTGGPSPLHF. The CDR3 nucleotides are TGTGCCAGCAGGCCTCGGACAGGGGGCCCTTCACCCCTCCACTTT.

This chain uses TRBV19 with TRBJ2-7, with no clear D. This CDR3 contains 15 residues. The ends were cut back, 4 bases at V and 3 bases at J, with 16 bases in the middle. Looked up from germline, CDR1 is LNHDA and CDR2 is SQIVND (reference sequence). The CDR3: CASSSPRSGIYEQYF. CDR3 bases: TGTGCCAGTAGTAGCCCCAGGTCCGGAATCTACGAGCAGTACTTC.

The V call is TRBV7-6, the J call TRBJ2-2; 14 nucleotides line up with TRBD2. V shed 5 bases and J 6 bases; nucleotides not matched to a gene: 8. The CDR3 has 17 residues. Per germline, CDR1 SGHVS and CDR2 FNYEAQ. In DNA form, the CDR3 reads TGTGCCAGCAGCCGACTAGCGGGAGGGCCCGGAGCCGGGGAGCTGTTTTTT. As protein: CASSRLAGGPGAGELFF.

This chain links TRBV7-3 with TRBJ2-3, with TRBD2 identical over 9 bases. Germline lookup yields CDR1 SGHTA and CDR2 FQGTGA. Unmatched junction bases numbered 11, after V lost 5 bases and J lost 5 bases. The CDR3 is made up of 16 amino acids. CDR3 DNA: TGTGCCAGCAGCAGCTACGTAGCGGGAGCGAGAGATACGCAGTATTTT. It is translated as CASSSYVAGARDTQYF. The full variable domain, in which reference TRBV7-3 and TRBJ2-3 provide the parts outside the CDR3, is GAGVSQTPSNKVTEKGKYVELRCDPISGHTALYWYRQSLGQGPEFLIYFQGTGAADDSGLPNDRFFAVRPEGSVSTLKIQRTERGDSAVYLCASSSYVAGARDTQYFGPGTRLTVL.

This sequence joins TRBV29-1 and TRBJ2-5, with 7 bases lining up with TRBD1. Germline CDR1 SQVTM, CDR2 ANQGSEA. The length of the CDR3 is 15 residues. V lost 5 bases to trimming and J lost 2 bases; unmatched junction nucleotides: 11. The CDR3 coding sequence is TGCAGCGTTCAAACAGGGGTCTCCCCACAAGAGACCCAGTACTTC. It codes for CSVQTGVSPQETQYF.

The V gene is TRBV28, the J gene TRBJ1-5; maybe TRBD1 (6 bases). The CDR3 has 14 amino acids. The germline V and J ends were trimmed by 3 bases and 1 base, with 7 bases remaining between them. CDR1 and CDR2 (germline): MDHEN, SYDVKM. CDR3 coding DNA: TGTGCCAGCAGTTTCGGGGGCAGCAATCAGCCCCAGCATTTT. Translated, it gives CASSFGGSNQPQHF.

The chain links TRBV15 to TRBJ2-2, with 8 bases lining up with TRBD1. V shed 3 bases and J 1 base; nucleotides not matched to a gene: 4. The CDR3 length is 16 residues. Per the germline V gene, CDR1 is LNHNV and CDR2 is YYDKDF (reference sequence). CDR3 amino acids: CATSSPGTGNTGELFF. In DNA, the CDR3 is TGTGCCACCAGCAGTCCCGGGACAGGGAACACCGGGGAGCTGTTTTTT.

The V gene is TRBV28, the J gene TRBJ2-7; D possibly matches TRBD1 or TRBD2 (5 bases each). Germline values: CDR1 MDHEN, CDR2 SYDVKM. This CDR3 is 14 amino acids long. V was cut by 5 bases and J by 5 bases, with 16 bases left in between. CDR3 sequence reads: CASSTGTGPHEQYF. The CDR3 DNA follows: TGTGCCAGCAGTACCGGGACCGGCCCTCACGAGCAGTACTTC.

This clone was counted between two and nine times. The CDR3 is CASSPLGQRGSTEAFF. The CDR3 nucleotides are TGTGCCAGCTCACCACTGGGACAGAGAGGTAGCACTGAAGCTTTCTTT. The chain recombines TRBV18 with TRBJ1-1; TRBD1 aligns across 7 bases. In germline, CDR1 is KGHSH, CDR2 LQKENI. J was trimmed by 4 bases and V by 1 base; bases with no gene match: 9. CDR3 length equals 16 residues.

The chain has TRBV7-7 and TRBJ1-3, with a possible D match to TRBD1 (5 bases). V lost 1 base and J lost 3, with 10 bases in between. CDR1 SSHAT and CDR2 FNYEAQ come from the germline V gene (reference sequence). The CDR3 sequence is 15 residues long. CDR3 in amino acids: CASSLGGQGGNTIYF. The CDR3 DNA reads as TGTGCCAGCAGCTTAGGCGGCCAGGGTGGAAACACCATATATTTT. The entire variable domain, with the rest obtained from reference TRBV7-7 and TRBJ1-3, is as follows: GAGVSQSPRYKVTKRGQDVTLRCDPISSHATLYWYQQALGQGPEFLTYFNYEAQPDKSGLPSDRFSAERPEGSISTLTIQRTEQRDSAMYRCASSLGGQGGNTIYFGEGSWLTVV.